This T cell receptor (beta chain) was obtained from a study of human T cells and chemical hapten exposure (dated by TCRdb to the early 2020s). Broadly, across the study: For sensitization, 2% DPC in acetone was applied to a 2 cm by 2 cm area of upper inner arm skin. Most of the patients in the cohort were female, and the cohort covered alopecia areata with under or over 50% scalp involvement, alopecia totalis and alopecia universalis. Patient blood was sampled pre-sensitization (week 0) and at 2, 6 and about 24 weeks after DPC sensitization. Twenty-nine alopecia patients provided blood for TCR sequencing at one to four time points (pre-sensitization, 2, 6 and 24 weeks). Each blood RNA sample was used to sequence both TCR alpha and TCR beta chains. The libraries were sequenced as a pool, and the TCR yield per sample differed mostly because of small variations in library volumes within the pool. Patch testing was performed on the upper back with Finn chambers containing 0.01% DPC, and the patch tests were scored after 6 days according to International Contact Dermatitis Research Group standards. Throughout the roughly 25-week study period, patients were also given weekly therapeutic DPC doses on the scalp. In alopecia patients, the study followed how the peripheral blood TCR repertoire changed in vivo over primary and secondary sensitization to diphenylcyclopropenone (DPC), a hapten. Overall study outcomes, separate from this receptor: After repeated subsampling, the strength of the expansion versus patch-test correlation and the threshold at which it became significant changed. No change with DPC sensitization was found in the number of TCRs above 1 in 1000 frequency, and no evidence of global repertoire structure alterations was found. Significantly more large CDR3 similarity clusters were formed by expanded TCRs than by pre-sensitization or healthy control sets, consistent with antigen-driven responses. All patients had alopecia, a presumed autoimmune disease, so their immune response might differ from that of healthy individuals. A positive correlation was found between the number of PT1 expanded TCRs and patch test score, with significance reached at thresholds 8, 16 and 32 but not 4.

The time point tag for this specimen amounts to: pre-sensitization, week 0. The sample's treatment or condition, from its label and the paper: therapeutic diphenylcyclopropenone sensitization with weekly scalp DPC. Total RNA was extracted from unfractionated whole blood collected in Tempus Blood RNA tubes. At every patch-test visit, the blood draw took place before the patch test was put on. Patients were considered eligible if aged 18 to 70, diagnosed with alopecia and deemed suitable for DPC therapy, and patients were excluded if pregnant. The sample holds a few counts of this clonotype. There is no known antigen for this receptor. Base qualities are missing; no much larger clone stands one base away. Library prep was done by RACE. Sequenced on a NextSeq 500. Library preparation attached unique molecular identifiers to individual cDNA molecules for quantitative, reproducible TCR counting. From the authors' description of their analysis: Samples had a median of about 96,000 TCRs, with a range from roughly 23,224 to 750,000. The Decombinator software suite was used to annotate V, J and CDR3 in the TCR reads. For the PS versus PT1 abundance plots, all samples were subsampled to the same number of TCRs (28,000). Expanded TCRs were defined as absent before sensitization and observed at least eight times at the 2-week time point. In-frame beta chains were kept once TCRdb had trimmed the public reads at Q25 with fastp and called clones with MiXCR. Identical CDR3 protein sequences are pooled into one entry, listed with their most common genes and DNA. The V and J calls follow TCRdb's processing rather than the paper's. The sample includes about 34,000 distinct CDR3 sequences, with under 13% observed a single time. Jointly, the top ten make up 27% of the sample.

The germline V gene (reference sequence) specifies GTSNPN as CDR1 and SVGIG as CDR2. Spanning cysteine to phenylalanine, the CDR3 consists of 14 amino acids. The DNA shown is the 42-base CDR3, in frame from base 1. V gives up 0 bases and J gives up 3 bases, and the segment between their germline ends measures 9 bases. The sequencing here drew on whole blood, taken in connection with sensitization to the hapten diphenylcyclopropenone (DPC). This TCR was recovered from a middle-aged man with alopecia areata. Some clones in this sample may be carry-over from other donors' samples. The sequence joins TRBV30 to TRBJ1-5, with TRBD1 perhaps the D gene, on 6 matching bases. CDR3 sequence: CAWSVQGYNQPQHF. The sequenced DNA: TGTGCCTGGAGTGTACAGGGCTACAATCAGCCCCAGCATTTT.